Shown below are 20 T cell receptor beta chains from a single sample sequenced in a study of T-cell memory formation after mild COVID-19. MiXCR, applied by TCRdb to the 5' RACE reads, yields one record per CDR3 protein. Among about 140,000 distinct CDR3 sequences listed, about 14% were seen once. Sequencing input: PBMCs or a T cell subset sorted from them (not recorded which). All receptors come from an adult woman who had mild COVID-19 (a few samples of this study predate the infection). Cell type and time point are not known.

The rearrangement links TRBV18 to TRBJ2-5; D ambiguous. Per germline, CDR1 KGHSH and CDR2 LQKENI. V lost 3 bases and J lost 1, with 9 bases in between. The CDR3 is 14 residues long. In nucleotides, the CDR3 is TGTGCCAGCTCACCTCCGGACGCCCAAGAGACCCAGTACTTC. As protein: CASSPPDAQETQYF.

The rearrangement uses TRBV3-1 and TRBJ2-7; D remains unclear. V lost 1 base and J 7 bases, leaving 11 bases between the germline ends. Germline CDR1 and CDR2: LGHDT and YNNKEL (reference sequence). This CDR3 contains 13 residues. Here the CDR3 reads CASSQVAGQEQYF. The CDR3, as DNA: TGTGCCAGCAGCCAAGTCGCTGGGCAAGAGCAGTACTTC.

V is TRBV15 and J is TRBJ1-4; unclear D gene. Germline V gene lookup returns CDR1 LNHNV and CDR2 YYDKDF (reference sequence). CDR3 length: 15 residues. Trimming removed 1 base at V and 0 bases at J, with 6 bases between. The CDR3 loop reads CATSRAGTTNEKLFF. The CDR3 DNA is TGTGCCACCAGCAGAGCCGGGACAACTAATGAAAAACTGTTTTTT. The full variable domain, its missing parts supplied by reference TRBV15 and TRBJ1-4, is DAMVIQNPRYQVTQFGKPVTLSCSQTLNHNVMYWYQQKSSQAPKLLFHYYDKDFNNEADTPDNFQSRRPNTSFCFLDIRSPGLGDTAMYLCATSRAGTTNEKLFFGSGTQLSVL.

This CDR3 is CAISPDSASYEQYF. The CDR3 coding sequence is TGTGCCATCAGTCCGGACAGTGCCTCCTACGAGCAGTACTTC. The chain links TRBV10-3 to TRBJ2-7; D perhaps matches TRBD1 (6 bases). This CDR3 is 14 amino acids long. V lost 5 bases, J lost 0 bases, and 11 bases lay in between. From germline, CDR1 is ENHRY and CDR2 SYGVKD.

This clonotype was seen many times. This chain uses TRBV15 with TRBJ2-7, with D perhaps matching TRBD1 or TRBD2 (5 bases each). The germline V gene encodes CDR1 LNHNV and CDR2 YYDKDF (reference sequence). Trimming stripped 1 base from V and 3 bases from J, with 10 bases between. The CDR3 runs 14 residues. In nucleotides, the CDR3 is TGTGCCACCAGCAGAGCCGGGACGGTCTACGAGCAGTACTTC. Translation: CATSRAGTVYEQYF.

This clonotype has just a few counts. This chain links TRBV6-6 with TRBJ1-1; a possible D gene is TRBD1 (5 bases). In germline, CDR1 is MNHNY, CDR2 SVGAGI (reference sequence). Trimming took off 11 bases at V and 5 bases at J, with 15 bases between the two ends. The CDR3 runs 12 residues. CDR3 DNA: TGTGCCGCCCGAGATGCAGGGACTGAAGCTTTCTTT. This sequence encodes CAARDAGTEAFF.

The sample holds a few counts of this clonotype. The chain recombines TRBV19 with TRBJ2-7, with TRBD1 matching over 7 bases. This CDR3 has 13 amino acids. J lost 5 bases, V lost 8 bases, and 9 bases had no gene match. Per germline, CDR1 LNHDA and CDR2 SQIVND (reference sequence). The CDR3 DNA sequence: TGTGCCAGTGGCGAGACAGGGAACCACGAGCAGTACTTC. Translation gives CASGETGNHEQYF.

This clonotype was seen more than once but under ten times. The gene calls are TRBV5-1 and TRBJ2-7, with D possibly called TRBD1 or TRBD2 (5 bases each). The germline CDR1 and CDR2 sequences are SGHRS and YFSETQ. V lost 6 bases and J 6 bases, leaving 22 bases between the germline ends. This CDR3 has 15 residues. The CDR3 DNA reads as TGCGCCAGCACCCAGGTTCAGGGACGTCCAGGCGAGCAGTACTTC. This translates into CASTQVQGRPGEQYF. Variable domain in full (rest from reference TRBV5-1 and TRBJ2-7): KAGVTQTPRYLIKTRGQQVTLSCSPISGHRSVSWYQQTPGQGLQFLFEYFSETQRNKGNFPGRFSGRQFSNSRSEMNVSTLELGDSALYLCASTQVQGRPGEQYFGPGTRLTVT.

This clonotype was seen many times. The chain is built from TRBV5-1 and TRBJ2-7; a possible D gene is TRBD1 (6 bases). Per germline, CDR1 SGHRS and CDR2 YFSETQ. Trimming shortened V by 0 bases and J by 3 bases, and 10 bases separated the two germline ends. This CDR3 has 14 amino acids. CDR3 coding DNA: TGCGCCAGCAGCTTGGCACAGGGCCTCTACGAGCAGTACTTC. Protein product: CASSLAQGLYEQYF. Variable domain in full (rest from reference TRBV5-1 and TRBJ2-7): KAGVTQTPRYLIKTRGQQVTLSCSPISGHRSVSWYQQTPGQGLQFLFEYFSETQRNKGNFPGRFSGRQFSNSRSEMNVSTLELGDSALYLCASSLAQGLYEQYFGPGTRLTVT.

V is TRBV18 and J is TRBJ1-3; possible D gene TRBD1, 5 bases. With 3 bases removed from V and 4 bases from J, the gap between germline ends came to 13 bases. The germline gives CDR1 KGHSH, CDR2 LQKENI. This CDR3 spans 15 amino acids. In nucleotides, the CDR3 is TGTGCCAGCTCACCTGTCCAGGGAGGAGGAAACACCATATATTTT. This sequence encodes CASSPVQGGGNTIYF.

The gene calls are TRBV7-9 and TRBJ1-2; no reliable D call. V gave up 1 base and J gave up 8 bases, with 14 bases separating them. In germline, CDR1 is SEHNR, CDR2 FQNEAQ (reference sequence). CDR3 length: 14 residues. The CDR3 DNA sequence: TGTGCCAGCAGCTTAGGTCTCACAGACCAAGGCTACACCTTC. Translating gives CASSLGLTDQGYTF.

This rearrangement joins TRBV6-2 or TRBV6-3 to TRBJ2-1; the D is unclear. The CDR3 is 14 amino acids. CDR1 and CDR2 (germline): MNHEY, SVGEGT. Trimming pared 3 bases from V and 7 bases from J, leaving 13 bases between. The CDR3 reads CASSYTGIGNEQFF. The CDR3 DNA is TGTGCCAGCAGTTATACGGGTATTGGGAATGAGCAGTTCTTC.

Ten or more counts support this clonotype. The chain couples TRBV4-3 to TRBJ1-1; TRBD1 is a possible D gene (5 bases). There are 13 residues in the CDR3. Trimming took off 3 bases at V and 5 bases at J, with 10 bases between the two ends. Germline assignment: CDR1 LGHNA and CDR2 YSLEER. The CDR3 spells CASSQSGVTEAFF. The CDR3 DNA is TGCGCCAGCAGCCAGTCGGGGGTGACTGAAGCTTTCTTT.

This clonotype appeared a few times. This chain connects TRBV18 to TRBJ1-2; unclear D gene. This CDR3 comprises 16 residues. Germline CDR1 is KGHSH and CDR2 is LQKENI. V gave up 2 bases and J gave up 0 bases, with 13 bases separating them. In nucleotides, the CDR3 is TGTGCCAGCTCACCAGGAGTTGGAGAGTCTAACTATGGCTACACCTTC. Translating gives CASSPGVGESNYGYTF.

This clonotype was seen more than once but under ten times. The chain couples TRBV7-2 to TRBJ2-3, with 10 bases identical to TRBD2. The CDR3 has 17 residues. Germline CDR1 SGHTA, CDR2 FQGNSA. Trimming at V came to 0 bases and at J to 5 bases, leaving 8 bases not matched to a gene. CDR3 DNA: TGTGCCAGCAGCTTAGCCCCTAGCGGGAGCGGTGAAGATACGCAGTATTTT. Amino acid sequence: CASSLAPSGSGEDTQYF.

This clonotype was counted only a few times. V gene TRBV7-6 combines with J gene TRBJ2-5, with a weak D call TRBD1 (5 bases). There are 13 residues in the CDR3. Germline V gene data show CDR1 as SGHVS and CDR2 as FNYEAQ. Trimming pared 5 bases from V and 4 bases from J, leaving 11 bases between. CDR3 loop: CASSKTERETQYF. CDR3 in DNA: TGTGCCAGCAGCAAGACAGAGAGAGAGACCCAGTACTTC.

This clonotype was observed a single time. The chain employs TRBV19 and TRBJ1-1; 7 bases match TRBD1. V lost 5 bases and J lost 0; bases outside the gene matches: 6. CDR1 is LNHDA, CDR2 SQIVND, per germline (reference sequence). This CDR3 has 15 residues. The CDR3 reads CASSGSDRVNTEAFF. The DNA for the CDR3 is TGTGCCAGTAGTGGGAGCGACAGGGTGAACACTGAAGCTTTCTTT. Combining the CDR3 with reference TRBV19 and TRBJ1-1 gives the whole variable domain DGGITQSPKYLFRKEGQNVTLSCEQNLNHDAMYWYRQDPGQGLRLIYYSQIVNDFQKGDIAEGYSVSREKKESFPLTVTSAQKNPTAFYLCASSGSDRVNTEAFFGQGTRLTVV.

This clonotype was detected a few times. The CDR3 loop reads CATSREPPTRRARDEKLFF. As DNA, the CDR3 is TGTGCCACCAGCAGAGAACCCCCCACACGCAGGGCCCGGGATGAAAAACTGTTTTTT. The chain uses TRBV15 and TRBJ1-4; D possibly corresponds to TRBD1 (5 bases). The CDR3 spans 19 residues. Germline CDR1 LNHNV, CDR2 YYDKDF (reference sequence). Trimming stripped 0 bases from V and 6 bases from J, with 23 bases between.

There are a few counts of this clonotype. The chain links TRBV27 to TRBJ2-1; 14 bases are a match to TRBD2. The J segment lost 6 bases and the V segment lost 3 bases, leaving 4 bases of the junction unmatched. The CDR3 totals 16 residues. The germline V gene has CDR1 MNHEY and CDR2 SMNVEV (reference sequence). The chain's CDR3 is CASSFPTSGGGNEQFF. The CDR3 DNA reads as TGTGCCAGCAGTTTCCCGACTAGCGGGGGGGGCAATGAGCAGTTCTTC.

This clonotype occurred many times. This rearrangement joins TRBV5-1 to TRBJ1-2, with 7 bases that match TRBD1. The CDR3 loop spans 16 amino acids. The V gene end was trimmed by 4 bases and the J gene end by 0 bases; junction bases not matched to a gene: 9. Germline V gives CDR1 SGHRS, CDR2 YFSETQ. Written as DNA, the CDR3 is TGCGCCAGCAGCCCGACAGGGTGGTCTCCTAACTATGGCTACACCTTC. Translating it yields CASSPTGWSPNYGYTF.